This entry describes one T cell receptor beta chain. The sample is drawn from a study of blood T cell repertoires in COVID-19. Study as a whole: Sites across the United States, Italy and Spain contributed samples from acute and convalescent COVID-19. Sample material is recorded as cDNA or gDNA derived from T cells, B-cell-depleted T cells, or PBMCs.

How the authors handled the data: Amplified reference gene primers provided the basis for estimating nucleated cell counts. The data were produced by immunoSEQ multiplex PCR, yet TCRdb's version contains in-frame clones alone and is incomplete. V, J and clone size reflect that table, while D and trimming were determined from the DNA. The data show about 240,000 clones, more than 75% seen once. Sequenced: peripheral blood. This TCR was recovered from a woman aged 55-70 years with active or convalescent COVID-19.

The CDR3 is CASSLAWANTEAFF. The DNA of the CDR3 is TGTGCCAGCTCACTGGCCTGGGCGAACACTGAAGCTTTCTTT. The rearrangement links TRBV18 to TRBJ1-1; D unresolved. CDR3 length: 14 residues. V lost 4 bases and J 1 base, leaving 10 bases between the germline ends. CDR1 is KGHSH, CDR2 LQKENI, per germline.